This record looks at one TCR beta chain sequence and its context. The sample belongs to a study of blood T cell repertoires in COVID-19. The data were produced by immunoSEQ multiplex PCR, yet TCRdb's version contains in-frame clones alone and is incomplete. The repertoire holds more than 95,000 clones, with roughly 90% as singletons. The germline CDR1 and CDR2 sequences are SGHNT and YENEEA. The CDR3 runs 13 residues. Losses at the gene ends were 3 bases for V and 6 bases for J; bases not matched to a gene: 4. The TCR was taken from a human donor in a cohort sampled during active COVID-19. The sample comprised peripheral blood. The chain couples TRBV11-3 to TRBJ2-7; 8 nucleotides line up with TRBD2. CDR3 residues: CASSFISGAEQYF. CDR3 bases: TGTGCCAGCAGCTTTATTAGCGGGGCCGAGCAGTACTTC. Looking up the rest from reference TRBV11-3 and TRBJ2-7 gives the full variable domain: EAGVVQSPRYKIIEKKQPVAFWCNPISGHNTLYWYLQNLGQGPELLIRYENEEAVDDSQLPKDRFSAERLKGVDSTLKIQPAELGDSAVYLCASSFISGAEQYFGPGTRLTVT.